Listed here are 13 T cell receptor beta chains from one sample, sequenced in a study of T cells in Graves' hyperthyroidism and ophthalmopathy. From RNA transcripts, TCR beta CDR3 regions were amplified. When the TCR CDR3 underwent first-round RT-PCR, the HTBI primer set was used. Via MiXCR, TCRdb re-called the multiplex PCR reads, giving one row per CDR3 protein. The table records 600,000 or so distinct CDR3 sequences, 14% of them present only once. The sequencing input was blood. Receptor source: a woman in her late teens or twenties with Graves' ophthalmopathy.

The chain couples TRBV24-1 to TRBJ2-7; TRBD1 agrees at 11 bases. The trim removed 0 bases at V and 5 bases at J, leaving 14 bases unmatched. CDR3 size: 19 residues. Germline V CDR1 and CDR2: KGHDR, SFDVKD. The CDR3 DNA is TGTGCCACCAGTGATTTGATAGCCAACTCGGACAGGGGGCGGGACGAGCAGTACTTC. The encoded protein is CATSDLIANSDRGRDEQYF.

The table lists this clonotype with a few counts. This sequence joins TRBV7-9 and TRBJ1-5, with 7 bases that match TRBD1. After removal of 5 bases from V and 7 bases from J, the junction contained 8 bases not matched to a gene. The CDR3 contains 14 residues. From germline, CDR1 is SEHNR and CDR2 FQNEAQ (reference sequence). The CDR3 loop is CASSADRVMQPQHF. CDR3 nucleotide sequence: TGTGCCAGCAGCGCCGACAGGGTCATGCAGCCCCAGCATTTT.

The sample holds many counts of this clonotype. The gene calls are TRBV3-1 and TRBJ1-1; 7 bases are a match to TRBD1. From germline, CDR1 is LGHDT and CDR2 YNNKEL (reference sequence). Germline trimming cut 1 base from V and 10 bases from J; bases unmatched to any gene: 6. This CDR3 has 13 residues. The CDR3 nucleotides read TGTGCCAGCAGCCAAGCGACAGGGCAAGTAGCTTTCTTT. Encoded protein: CASSQATGQVAFF. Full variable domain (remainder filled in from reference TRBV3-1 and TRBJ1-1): DTAVSQTPKYLVTQMGNDKSIKCEQNLGHDTMYWYKQDSKKFLKIMFSYNNKELIINETVPNRFSPKSPDKAHLNLHINSLELGDSAVYFCASSQATGQVAFFGQGTRLTVV.

CDR3 amino acids: CASSQDRGSSGSSYNEQFF. CDR3 DNA sequence: TGTGCCAGCAGCCAAGATAGGGGGTCCAGCGGGAGCTCCTACAATGAGCAGTTCTTC. The V call is TRBV4-2, the J call TRBJ2-1; 8 bases match TRBD2. CDR3 length: 19 residues. The trim removed 0 bases at V and 0 bases at J, leaving 10 bases unmatched. Germline loops: CDR1 LGHNA, CDR2 YNFKEQ.

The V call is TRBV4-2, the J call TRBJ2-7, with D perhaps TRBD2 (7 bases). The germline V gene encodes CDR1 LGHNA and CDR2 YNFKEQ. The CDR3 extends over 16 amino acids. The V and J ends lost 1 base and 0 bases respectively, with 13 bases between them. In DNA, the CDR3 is TGTGCCAGCAGCCAAGGAGGGAGGGGGAGCTCCTACGAGCAGTACTTC. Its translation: CASSQGGRGSSYEQYF.

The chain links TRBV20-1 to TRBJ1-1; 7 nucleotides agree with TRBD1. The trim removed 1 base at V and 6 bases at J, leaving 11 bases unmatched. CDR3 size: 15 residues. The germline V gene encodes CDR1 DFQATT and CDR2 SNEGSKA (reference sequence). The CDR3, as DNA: TGCAGTGCTAGAGCCCTAGGGGGCCTTAGGTCTGAAGCTTTCTTT. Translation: CSARALGGLRSEAFF.

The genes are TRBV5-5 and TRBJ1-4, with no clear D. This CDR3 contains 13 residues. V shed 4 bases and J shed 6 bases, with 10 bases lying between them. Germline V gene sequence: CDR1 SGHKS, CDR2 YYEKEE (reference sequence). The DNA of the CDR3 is TGTGCCAGCAGCATTAACACGGATGAAAAACTGTTTTTT. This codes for CASSINTDEKLFF.

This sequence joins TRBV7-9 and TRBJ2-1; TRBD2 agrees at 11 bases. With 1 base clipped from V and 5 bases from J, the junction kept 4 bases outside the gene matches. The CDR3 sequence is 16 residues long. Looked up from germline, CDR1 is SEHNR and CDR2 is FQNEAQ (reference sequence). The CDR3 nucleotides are TGTGCCAGCAGCTTAGGGACTAGCGGGCACCACAATGAGCAGTTCTTC. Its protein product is CASSLGTSGHHNEQFF. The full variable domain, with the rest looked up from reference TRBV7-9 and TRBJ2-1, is DTGVSQNPRHKITKRGQNVTFRCDPISEHNRLYWYRQTLGQGPEFLTYFQNEAQLEKSRLLSDRFSAERPKGSFSTLEIQRTEQGDSAMYLCASSLGTSGHHNEQFFGPGTRLTVL.

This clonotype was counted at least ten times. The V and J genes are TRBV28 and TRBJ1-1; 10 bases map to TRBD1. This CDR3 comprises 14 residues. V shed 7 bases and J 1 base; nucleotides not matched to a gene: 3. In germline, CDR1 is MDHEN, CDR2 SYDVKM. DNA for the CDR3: TGTGCCAGCAAGTGGGACAGGGGGAACACTGAAGCTTTCTTT. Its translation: CASKWDRGNTEAFF. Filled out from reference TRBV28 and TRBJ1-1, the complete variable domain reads DVKVTQSSRYLVKRTGEKVFLECVQDMDHENMFWYRQDPGLGLRLIYFSYDVKMKEKGDIPEGYSVSREKKERFSLILESASTNQTSMYLCASKWDRGNTEAFFGQGTRLTVV.

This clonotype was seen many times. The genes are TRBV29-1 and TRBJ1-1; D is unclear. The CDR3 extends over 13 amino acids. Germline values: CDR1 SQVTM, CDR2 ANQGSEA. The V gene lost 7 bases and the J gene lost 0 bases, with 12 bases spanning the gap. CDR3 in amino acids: CSAKRVMNTEAFF. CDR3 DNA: TGCAGCGCCAAGAGAGTCATGAACACTGAAGCTTTCTTT.

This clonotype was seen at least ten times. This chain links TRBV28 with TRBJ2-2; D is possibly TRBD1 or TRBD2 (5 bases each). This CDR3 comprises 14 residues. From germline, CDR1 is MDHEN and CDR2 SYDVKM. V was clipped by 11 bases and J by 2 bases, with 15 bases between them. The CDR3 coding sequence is TGTGCCCTTGGGGACCCCTACAACACCGGGGAGCTGTTTTTT. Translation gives CALGDPYNTGELFF.

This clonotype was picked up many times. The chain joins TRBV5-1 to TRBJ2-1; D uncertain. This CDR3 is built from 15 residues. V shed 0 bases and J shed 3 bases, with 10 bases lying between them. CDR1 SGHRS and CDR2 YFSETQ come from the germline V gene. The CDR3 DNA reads TGCGCCAGCAGCTTGGAAGGCGATTACTACAATGAGCAGTTCTTC. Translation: CASSLEGDYYNEQFF.

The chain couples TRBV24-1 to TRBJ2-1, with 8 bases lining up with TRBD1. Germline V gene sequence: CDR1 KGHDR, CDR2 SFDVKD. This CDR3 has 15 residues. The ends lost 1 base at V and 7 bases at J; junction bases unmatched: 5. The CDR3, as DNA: TGTGCCACCAGTGATTTAGGACAGGGCCCGAATGAGCAGTTCTTC. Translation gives CATSDLGQGPNEQFF.